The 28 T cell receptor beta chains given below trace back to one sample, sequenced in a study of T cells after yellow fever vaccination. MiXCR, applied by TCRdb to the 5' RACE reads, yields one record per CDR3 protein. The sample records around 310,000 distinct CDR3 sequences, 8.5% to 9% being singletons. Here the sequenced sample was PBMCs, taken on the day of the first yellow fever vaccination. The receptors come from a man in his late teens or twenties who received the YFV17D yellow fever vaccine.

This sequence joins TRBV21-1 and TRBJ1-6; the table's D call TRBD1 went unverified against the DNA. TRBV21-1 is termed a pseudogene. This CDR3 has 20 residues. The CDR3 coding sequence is TGTGCCAGCAGCAAAGCTCTGGGGACAGGGTTTCGTCATGGAGATTCACCCCTCCACTTT. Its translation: CASSKALGTGFRHGDSPLHF.

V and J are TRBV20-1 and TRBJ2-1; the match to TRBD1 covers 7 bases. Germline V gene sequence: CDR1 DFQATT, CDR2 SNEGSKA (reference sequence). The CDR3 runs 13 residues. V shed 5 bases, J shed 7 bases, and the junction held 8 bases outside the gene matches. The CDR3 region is CSARTGPGNEQFF. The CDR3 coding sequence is TGCAGTGCTCGGACAGGACCAGGGAATGAGCAGTTCTTC.

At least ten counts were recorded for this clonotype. This CDR3 reads CASSQGPLGYGYTF. CDR3 in DNA: TGTGCCAGCAGCCAAGGGCCGCTTGGGTATGGCTACACCTTC. This chain uses TRBV4-2 with TRBJ1-2; D is ambiguous. The CDR3 contains 14 residues. Germline V gives CDR1 LGHNA, CDR2 YNFKEQ. V lost 1 base to trimming and J lost 5 bases, with 11 bases between them.

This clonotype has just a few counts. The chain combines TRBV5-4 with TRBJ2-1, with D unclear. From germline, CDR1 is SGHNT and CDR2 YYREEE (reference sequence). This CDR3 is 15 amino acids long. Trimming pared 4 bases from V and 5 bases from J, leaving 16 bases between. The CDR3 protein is CASSKDGNRNNEQFF. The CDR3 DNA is TGTGCCAGCAGCAAAGACGGAAATCGAAACAATGAGCAGTTCTTC. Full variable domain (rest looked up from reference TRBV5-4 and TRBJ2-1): ETGVTQSPTHLIKTRGQQVTLRCSSQSGHNTVSWYQQALGQGPQFIFQYYREEENGRGNFPPRFSGLQFPNYSSELNVNALELDDSALYLCASSKDGNRNNEQFFGPGTRLTVL.

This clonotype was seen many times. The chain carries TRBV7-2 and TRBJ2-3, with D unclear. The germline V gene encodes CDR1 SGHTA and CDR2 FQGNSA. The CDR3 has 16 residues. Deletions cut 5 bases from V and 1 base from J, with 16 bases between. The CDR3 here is CASSPRTGFRTDTQYF. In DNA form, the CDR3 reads TGTGCCAGCAGCCCCCGGACGGGTTTTCGCACAGATACGCAGTATTTT.

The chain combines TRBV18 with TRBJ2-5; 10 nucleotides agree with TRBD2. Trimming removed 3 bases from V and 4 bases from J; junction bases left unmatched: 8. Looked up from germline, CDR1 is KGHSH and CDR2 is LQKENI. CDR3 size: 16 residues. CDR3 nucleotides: TGTGCCAGCTCACCTGGAGGACTAGCGGCCCCAGAGACCCAGTACTTC. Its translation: CASSPGGLAAPETQYF.

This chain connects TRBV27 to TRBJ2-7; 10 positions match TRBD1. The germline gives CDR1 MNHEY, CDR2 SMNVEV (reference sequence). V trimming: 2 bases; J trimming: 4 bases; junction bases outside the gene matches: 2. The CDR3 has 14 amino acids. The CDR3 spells CASSLVDRGYEQYF. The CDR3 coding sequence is TGTGCCAGCAGTTTAGTGGACAGGGGGTACGAGCAGTACTTC.

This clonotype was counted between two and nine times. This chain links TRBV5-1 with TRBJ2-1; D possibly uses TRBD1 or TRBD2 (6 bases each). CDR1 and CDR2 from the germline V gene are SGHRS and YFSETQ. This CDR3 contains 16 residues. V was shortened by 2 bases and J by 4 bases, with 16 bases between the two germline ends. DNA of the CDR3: TGCGCCAGCAGCTTTAGGGGGGCCGTCCTTTACAATGAGCAGTTCTTC. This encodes CASSFRGAVLYNEQFF.

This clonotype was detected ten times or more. CDR3 sequence (DNA): TGTGCTTCTCGGAGCGAGCAGTACGTC. Amino acids: CASRSEQYV. V and J are TRBV15 and TRBJ2-7; D is ambiguous. Germline V gene sequence: CDR1 LNHNV, CDR2 YYDKDF (reference sequence). The CDR3 loop spans 9 amino acids.

CDR3 amino acids: CASSIIRQGAGQPQHF. The CDR3 DNA sequence: TGTGCCAGTAGTATCATAAGACAGGGGGCTGGTCAGCCCCAGCATTTT. The gene calls are TRBV19 and TRBJ1-5; 10 positions match TRBD1. Germline loops: CDR1 LNHDA, CDR2 SQIVND (reference sequence). The CDR3 length is 16 residues. J gave up 6 bases and V 3 bases, and 8 bases lay outside the gene matches.

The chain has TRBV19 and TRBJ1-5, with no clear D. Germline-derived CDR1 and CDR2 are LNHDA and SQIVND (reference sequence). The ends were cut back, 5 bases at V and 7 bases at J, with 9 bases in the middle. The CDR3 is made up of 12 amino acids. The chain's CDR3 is CASSAPRQPQHF. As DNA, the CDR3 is TGTGCCAGTAGTGCCCCCCGACAGCCCCAGCATTTT.

CDR3 DNA: TGCGCCAGCAGCCGCGGGACAGGGCGTCGGTCCTATAATTCACCCCTCCACTTT. It translates to CASSRGTGRRSYNSPLHF. This chain joins TRBV4-1 and TRBJ1-6; 9 bases are a match to TRBD1. The CDR3 has 18 residues. CDR1 and CDR2 (germline): MGHRA, YSYEKL. V lost 4 bases and J lost 1; bases outside the gene matches: 8.

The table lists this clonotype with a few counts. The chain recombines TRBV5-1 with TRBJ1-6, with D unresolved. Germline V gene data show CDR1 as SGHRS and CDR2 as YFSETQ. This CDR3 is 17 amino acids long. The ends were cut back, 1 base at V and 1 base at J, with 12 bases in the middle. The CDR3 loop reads CASSLTAPKSYNSPLHF. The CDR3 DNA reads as TGCGCCAGCAGCTTGACGGCCCCCAAGTCCTATAATTCACCCCTCCACTTT.

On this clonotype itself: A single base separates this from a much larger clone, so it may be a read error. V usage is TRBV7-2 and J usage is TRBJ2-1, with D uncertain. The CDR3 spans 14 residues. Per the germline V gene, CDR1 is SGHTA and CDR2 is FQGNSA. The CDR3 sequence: CANSSVSSYNEQFF. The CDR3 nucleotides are TGTGCCAACAGCTCGGTGAGCTCGTACAATGAGCAGTTCTTC.

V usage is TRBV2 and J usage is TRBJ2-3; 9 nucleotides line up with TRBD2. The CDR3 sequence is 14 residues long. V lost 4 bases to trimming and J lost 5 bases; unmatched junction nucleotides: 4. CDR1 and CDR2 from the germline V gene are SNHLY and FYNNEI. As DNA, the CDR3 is TGTGCCAGCAGTGCCGGCGGGGGGGGAGATACGCAGTATTTT. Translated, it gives CASSAGGGGDTQYF.

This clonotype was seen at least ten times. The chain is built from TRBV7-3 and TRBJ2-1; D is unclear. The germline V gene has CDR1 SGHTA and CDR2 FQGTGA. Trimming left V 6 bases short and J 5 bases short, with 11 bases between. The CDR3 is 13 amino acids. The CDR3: CASSKSTNNEQFF. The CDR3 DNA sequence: TGTGCCAGCAGTAAGTCGACGAACAATGAGCAGTTCTTC.

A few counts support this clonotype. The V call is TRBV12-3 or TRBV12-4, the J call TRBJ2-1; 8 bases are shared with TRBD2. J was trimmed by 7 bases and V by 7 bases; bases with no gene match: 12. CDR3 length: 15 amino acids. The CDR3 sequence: CASKPGTSLENEQFF. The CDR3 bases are TGTGCCAGCAAACCCGGGACTAGTTTGGAGAATGAGCAGTTCTTC.

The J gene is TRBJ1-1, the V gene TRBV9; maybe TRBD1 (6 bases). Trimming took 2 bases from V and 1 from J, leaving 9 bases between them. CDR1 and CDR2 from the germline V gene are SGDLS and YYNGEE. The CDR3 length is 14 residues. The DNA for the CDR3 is TGTGCCAGCAGCGTCGGGACACCGAACACTGAAGCTTTCTTT. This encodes CASSVGTPNTEAFF.

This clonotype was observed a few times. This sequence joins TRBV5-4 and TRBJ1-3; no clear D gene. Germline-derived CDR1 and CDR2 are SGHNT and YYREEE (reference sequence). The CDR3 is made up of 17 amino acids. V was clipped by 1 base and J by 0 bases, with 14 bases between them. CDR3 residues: CASSLMMNSNSGNTIYF. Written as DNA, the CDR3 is TGTGCCAGCAGCTTGATGATGAATTCTAACTCTGGAAACACCATATATTTT.

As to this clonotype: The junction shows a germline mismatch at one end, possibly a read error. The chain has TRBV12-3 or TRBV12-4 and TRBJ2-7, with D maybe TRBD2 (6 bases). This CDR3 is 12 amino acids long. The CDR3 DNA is TGTGCCGGCAGTTTGACTAGTTACGAGCAGTACTTC. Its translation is CAGSLTSYEQYF.

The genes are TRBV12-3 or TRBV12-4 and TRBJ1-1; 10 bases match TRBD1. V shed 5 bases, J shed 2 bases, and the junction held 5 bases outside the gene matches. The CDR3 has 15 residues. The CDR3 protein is CASSTRDRGNTEAFF. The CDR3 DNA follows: TGTGCCAGCAGTACAAGGGACAGGGGAAACACTGAAGCTTTCTTT.

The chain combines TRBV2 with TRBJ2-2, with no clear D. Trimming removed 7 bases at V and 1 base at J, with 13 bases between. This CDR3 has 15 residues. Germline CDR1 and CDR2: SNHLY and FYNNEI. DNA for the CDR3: TGTGCCAGCACCAACACGCCCGGGAACACCGGGGAGCTGTTTTTT. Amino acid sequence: CASTNTPGNTGELFF.

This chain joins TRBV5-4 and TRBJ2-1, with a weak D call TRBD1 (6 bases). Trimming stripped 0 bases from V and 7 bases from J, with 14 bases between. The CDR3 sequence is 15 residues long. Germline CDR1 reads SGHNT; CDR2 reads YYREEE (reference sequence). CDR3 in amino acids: CASSLDGLRGNEQFF. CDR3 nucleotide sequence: TGTGCCAGCAGCTTGGATGGCCTGAGGGGGAATGAGCAGTTCTTC.

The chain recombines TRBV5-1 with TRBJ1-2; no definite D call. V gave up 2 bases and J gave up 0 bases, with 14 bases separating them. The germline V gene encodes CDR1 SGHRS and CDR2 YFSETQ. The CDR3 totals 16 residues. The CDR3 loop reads CASSFDSGQTNYGYTF. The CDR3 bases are TGCGCCAGCAGCTTTGACTCCGGTCAGACTAACTATGGCTACACCTTC.

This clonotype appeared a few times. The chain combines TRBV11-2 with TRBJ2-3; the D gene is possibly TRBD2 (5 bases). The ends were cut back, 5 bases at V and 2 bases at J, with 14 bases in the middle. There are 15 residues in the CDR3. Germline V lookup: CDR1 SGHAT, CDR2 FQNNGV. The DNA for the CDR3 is TGTGCCAGCAGCCCCCCGAGGCGGGTCACAGATACGCAGTATTTT. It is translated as CASSPPRRVTDTQYF.

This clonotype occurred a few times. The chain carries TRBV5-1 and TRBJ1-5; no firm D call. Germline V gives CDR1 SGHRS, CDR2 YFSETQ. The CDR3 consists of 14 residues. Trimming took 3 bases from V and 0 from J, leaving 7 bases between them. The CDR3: CASSSDPSNQPQHF. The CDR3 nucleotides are TGCGCCAGCAGCTCTGATCCTAGCAATCAGCCCCAGCATTTT.

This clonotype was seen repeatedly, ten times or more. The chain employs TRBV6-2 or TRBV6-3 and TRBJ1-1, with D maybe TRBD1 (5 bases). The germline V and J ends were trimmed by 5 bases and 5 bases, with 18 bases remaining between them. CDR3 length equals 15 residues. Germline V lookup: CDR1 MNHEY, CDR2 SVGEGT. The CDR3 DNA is TGTGCCAGCAGTCAAACGTTCGAGGGGCGGACTGAAGCTTTCTTT. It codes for CASSQTFEGRTEAFF.

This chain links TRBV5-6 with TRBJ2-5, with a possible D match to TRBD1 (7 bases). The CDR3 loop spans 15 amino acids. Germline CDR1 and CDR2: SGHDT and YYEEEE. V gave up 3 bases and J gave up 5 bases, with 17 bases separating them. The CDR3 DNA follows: TGTGCCAGCAGCTCTACAATAGCAGGGGGGGAGACCCAGTACTTC. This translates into CASSSTIAGGETQYF.